This TCR beta chain was recorded in a study of Tregs in tolerant kidney transplant recipients. Study results and caveats: Expanding Tregs on activated donor B cells appeared to best identify donor-specific TCRbeta clones. Few patients were studied, so findings need validation in larger groups. Biological reproducibility was not directly addressed in this study.

The assay was immunoSEQ multiplex PCR, and TCRdb's table has in-frame clones only and misses some. The table includes thousands of clones, roughly 43% detected once. A remark on this clone: Its cognate antigen is unknown.

The V and J ends lost 2 bases and 4 bases respectively, with 14 bases between them. CDR3 length: 15 amino acids. The germline CDR1 and CDR2 sequences are SGDLS and YYNGEE. The specimen sequenced was CD8+ T cells from blood cultured with allogeneic cells. The TCR comes from a human donor in good health. The J gene is TRBJ2-3, the V gene TRBV9; D might be TRBD1 or TRBD2, each matching 5 bases. CDR3 DNA: TGTGCCAGCAGCGTGTCGGGGCTTTTAGCAGATACGCAGTATTTT. Protein: CASSVSGLLADTQYF. Complete variable domain (other parts from reference TRBV9 and TRBJ2-3): DSGVTQTPKHLITATGQRVTLRCSPRSGDLSVYWYQQSLDQGLQFLIQYYNGEERAKGNILERFSAQQFPDLHSELNLSSLELGDSALYFCASSVSGLLADTQYFGPGTRLTVL.